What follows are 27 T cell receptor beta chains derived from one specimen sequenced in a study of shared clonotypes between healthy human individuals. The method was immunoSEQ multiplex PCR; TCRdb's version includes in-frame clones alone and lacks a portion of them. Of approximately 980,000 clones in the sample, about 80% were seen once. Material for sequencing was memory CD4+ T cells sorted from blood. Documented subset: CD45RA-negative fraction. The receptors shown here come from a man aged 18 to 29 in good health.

The CDR3 here is CASSPGQRTDTQYF. The CDR3 DNA is TGTGCCAGCAGCCCGGGACAGCGCACAGATACGCAGTATTTT. The chain employs TRBV6-6 and TRBJ2-3; 7 positions match TRBD1. The CDR3 is made up of 14 amino acids. Per the germline V gene, CDR1 is MNHNY and CDR2 is SVGAGI (reference sequence). V was pared by 6 bases and J by 1 base, with 4 bases of the junction left unmatched.

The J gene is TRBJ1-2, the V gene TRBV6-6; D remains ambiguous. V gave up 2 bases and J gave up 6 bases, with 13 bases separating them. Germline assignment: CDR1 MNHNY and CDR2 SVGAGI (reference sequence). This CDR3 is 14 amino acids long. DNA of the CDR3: TGTGCCAGCAGTTACCCCGGAGGGTCGGATGGCTACACCTTC. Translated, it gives CASSYPGGSDGYTF.

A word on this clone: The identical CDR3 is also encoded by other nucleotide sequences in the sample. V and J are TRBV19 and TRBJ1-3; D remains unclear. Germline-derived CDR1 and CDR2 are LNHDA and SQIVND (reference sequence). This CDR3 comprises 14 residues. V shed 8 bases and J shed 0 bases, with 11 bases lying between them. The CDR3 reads CASRIRGSGNTIYF. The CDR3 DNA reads TGTGCCAGTCGAATCCGGGGCTCTGGAAACACCATATATTTT.

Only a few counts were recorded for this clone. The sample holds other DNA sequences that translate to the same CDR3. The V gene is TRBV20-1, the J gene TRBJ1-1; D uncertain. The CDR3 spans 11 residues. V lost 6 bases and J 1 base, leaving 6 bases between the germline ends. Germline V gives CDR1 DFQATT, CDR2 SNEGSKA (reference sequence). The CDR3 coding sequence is TGCAGTGCAGGGAGGAACACTGAAGCTTTCTTT. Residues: CSAGRNTEAFF.

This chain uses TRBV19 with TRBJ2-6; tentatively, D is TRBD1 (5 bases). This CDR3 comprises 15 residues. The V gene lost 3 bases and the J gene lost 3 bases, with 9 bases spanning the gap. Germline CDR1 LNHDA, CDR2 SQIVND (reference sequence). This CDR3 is CASSMQGFGANVLTF. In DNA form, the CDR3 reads TGTGCCAGTAGTATGCAGGGTTTTGGGGCCAACGTCCTGACTTTC. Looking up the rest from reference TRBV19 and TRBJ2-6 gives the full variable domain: DGGITQSPKYLFRKEGQNVTLSCEQNLNHDAMYWYRQDPGQGLRLIYYSQIVNDFQKGDIAEGYSVSREKKESFPLTVTSAQKNPTAFYLCASSMQGFGANVLTFGAGSRLTVL.

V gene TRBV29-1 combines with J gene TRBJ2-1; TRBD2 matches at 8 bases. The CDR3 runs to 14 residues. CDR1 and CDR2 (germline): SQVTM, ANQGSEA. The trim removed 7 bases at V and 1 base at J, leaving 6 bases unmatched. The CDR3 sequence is CSGILADSYNEQFF. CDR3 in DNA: TGCAGCGGCATACTAGCGGATTCCTACAATGAGCAGTTCTTC.

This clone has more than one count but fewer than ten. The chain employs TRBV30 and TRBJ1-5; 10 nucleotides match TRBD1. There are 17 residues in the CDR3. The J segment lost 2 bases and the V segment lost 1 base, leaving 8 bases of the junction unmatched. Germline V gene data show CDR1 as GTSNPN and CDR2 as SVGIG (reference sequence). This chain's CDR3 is CAWSGYSGTGGNQPQHF. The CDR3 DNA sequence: TGTGCCTGGAGTGGGTATTCCGGGACAGGGGGCAATCAGCCCCAGCATTTT.

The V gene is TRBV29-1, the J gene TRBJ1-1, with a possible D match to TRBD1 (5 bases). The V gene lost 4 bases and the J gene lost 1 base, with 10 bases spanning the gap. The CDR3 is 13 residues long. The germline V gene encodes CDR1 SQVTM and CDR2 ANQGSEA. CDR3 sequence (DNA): TGCAGCGTTGGATCCAGGGAGAACACTGAAGCTTTCTTT. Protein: CSVGSRENTEAFF.

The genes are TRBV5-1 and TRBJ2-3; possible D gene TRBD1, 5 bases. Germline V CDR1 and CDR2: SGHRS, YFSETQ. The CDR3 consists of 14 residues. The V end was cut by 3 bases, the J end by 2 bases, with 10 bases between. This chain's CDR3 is CASSSQGPTDTQYF. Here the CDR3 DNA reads TGCGCCAGCAGCTCGCAGGGTCCCACAGATACGCAGTATTTT. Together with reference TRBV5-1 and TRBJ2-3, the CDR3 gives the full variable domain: KAGVTQTPRYLIKTRGQQVTLSCSPISGHRSVSWYQQTPGQGLQFLFEYFSETQRNKGNFPGRFSGRQFSNSRSEMNVSTLELGDSALYLCASSSQGPTDTQYFGPGTRLTVL.

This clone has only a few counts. As DNA, the CDR3 is TGTGCCATCAGTGGGACAGGGGATTCACCCCTCCACTTT. Amino acids: CAISGTGDSPLHF. The genes are TRBV10-3 and TRBJ1-6; 9 nucleotides line up with TRBD1. CDR1 ENHRY and CDR2 SYGVKD come from the germline V gene. The CDR3 length is 13 residues. V gave up 4 bases and J gave up 8 bases; unmatched junction bases: 0.

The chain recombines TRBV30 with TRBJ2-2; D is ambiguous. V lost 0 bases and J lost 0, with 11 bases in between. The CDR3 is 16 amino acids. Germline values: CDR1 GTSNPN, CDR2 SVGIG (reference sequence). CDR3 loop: CAWSVLLPPNTGELFF. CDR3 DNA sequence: TGTGCCTGGAGTGTTTTACTGCCCCCGAACACCGGGGAGCTGTTTTTT.

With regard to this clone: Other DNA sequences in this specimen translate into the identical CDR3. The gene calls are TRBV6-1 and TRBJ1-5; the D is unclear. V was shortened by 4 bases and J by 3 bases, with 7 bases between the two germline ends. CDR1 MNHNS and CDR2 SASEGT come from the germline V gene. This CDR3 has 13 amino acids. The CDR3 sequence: CASSGESNQPQHF. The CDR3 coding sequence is TGTGCCAGCAGTGGGGAGTCCAATCAGCCCCAGCATTTT.

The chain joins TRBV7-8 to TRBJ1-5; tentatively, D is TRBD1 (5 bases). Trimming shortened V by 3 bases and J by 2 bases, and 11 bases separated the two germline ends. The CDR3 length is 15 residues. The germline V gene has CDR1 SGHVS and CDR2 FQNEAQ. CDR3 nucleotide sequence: TGTGCCAGCAGCTTCGGCAGGGCGGGCAATCAGCCCCAGCATTTT. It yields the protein CASSFGRAGNQPQHF.

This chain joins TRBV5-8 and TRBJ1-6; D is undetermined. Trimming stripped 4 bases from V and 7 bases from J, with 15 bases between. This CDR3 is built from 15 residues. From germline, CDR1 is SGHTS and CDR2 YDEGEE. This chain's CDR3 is CASSRPTPVNSPLHF. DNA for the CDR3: TGTGCCAGCAGCCGACCCACCCCTGTCAATTCACCCCTCCACTTT.

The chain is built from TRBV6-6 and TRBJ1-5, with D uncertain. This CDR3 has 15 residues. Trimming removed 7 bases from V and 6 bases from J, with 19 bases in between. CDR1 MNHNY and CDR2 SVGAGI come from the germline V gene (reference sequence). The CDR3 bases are TGTGCCAGCACCCTAAGAACCGCCGCCATTCAGCCCCAGCATTTT. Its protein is CASTLRTAAIQPQHF.

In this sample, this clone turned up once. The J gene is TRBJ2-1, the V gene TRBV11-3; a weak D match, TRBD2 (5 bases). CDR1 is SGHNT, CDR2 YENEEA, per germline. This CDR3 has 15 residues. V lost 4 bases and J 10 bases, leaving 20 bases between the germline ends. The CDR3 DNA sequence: TGTGCCAGCAGCTACACCGGGATTCTCATATGGGAGCAGTTCTTC. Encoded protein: CASSYTGILIWEQFF. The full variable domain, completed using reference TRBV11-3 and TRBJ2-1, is EAGVVQSPRYKIIEKKQPVAFWCNPISGHNTLYWYLQNLGQGPELLIRYENEEAVDDSQLPKDRFSAERLKGVDSTLKIQPAELGDSAVYLCASSYTGILIWEQFFGPGTRLTVL.

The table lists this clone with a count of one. CDR3 loop: CASMARLRLGDTQYF. For the CDR3, the DNA is TGTGCCAGCATGGCGCGCCTACGACTAGGAGATACGCAGTATTTT. V and J are TRBV28 and TRBJ2-3; tentative D call: TRBD2 (6 bases). The length of the CDR3 is 15 residues. V was clipped by 7 bases and J by 5 bases, with 19 bases between them. Germline assignment: CDR1 MDHEN and CDR2 SYDVKM.

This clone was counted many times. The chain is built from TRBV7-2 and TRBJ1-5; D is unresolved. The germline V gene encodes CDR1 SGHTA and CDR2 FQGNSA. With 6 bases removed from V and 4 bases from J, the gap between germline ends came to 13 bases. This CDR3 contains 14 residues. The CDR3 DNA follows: TGTGCCAGCAGTATTGACGGCGCGAATCAGCCCCAGCATTTT. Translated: CASSIDGANQPQHF.

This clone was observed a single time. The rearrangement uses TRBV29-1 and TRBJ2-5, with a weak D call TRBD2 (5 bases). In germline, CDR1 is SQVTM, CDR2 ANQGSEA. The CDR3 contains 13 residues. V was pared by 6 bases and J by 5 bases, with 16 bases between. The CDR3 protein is CSVDHWTGETQYF. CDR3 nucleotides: TGCAGCGTCGATCACTGGACGGGGGAGACCCAGTACTTC.

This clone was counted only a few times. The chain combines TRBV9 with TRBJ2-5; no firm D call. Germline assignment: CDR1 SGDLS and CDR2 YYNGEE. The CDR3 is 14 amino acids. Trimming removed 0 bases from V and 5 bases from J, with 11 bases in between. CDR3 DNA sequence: TGTGCCAGCAGCGTAGCCCTTTACGGGGAGACCCAGTACTTC. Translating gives CASSVALYGETQYF.

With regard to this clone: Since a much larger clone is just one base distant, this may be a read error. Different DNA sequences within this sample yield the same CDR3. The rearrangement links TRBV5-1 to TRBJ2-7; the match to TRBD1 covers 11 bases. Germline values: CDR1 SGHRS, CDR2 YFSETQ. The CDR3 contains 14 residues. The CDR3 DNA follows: TGCGCCAGCAGTTTGGACAGGGGGCGTCTCGAGCAGTACTTC. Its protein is CASSLDRGRLEQYF.

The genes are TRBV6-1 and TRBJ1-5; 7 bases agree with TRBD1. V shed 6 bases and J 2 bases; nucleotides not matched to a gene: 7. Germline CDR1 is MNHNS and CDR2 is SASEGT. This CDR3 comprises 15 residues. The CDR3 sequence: CASRETGTGNQPQHF. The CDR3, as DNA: TGTGCCAGCAGAGAGACAGGGACGGGCAATCAGCCCCAGCATTTT.

The CDR3 region has the DNA TGCGCCAGCAGCGCGGACCACTACGAGCAGTACTTC. This translates into CASSADHYEQYF. The chain couples TRBV5-1 to TRBJ2-7, with D hard to call. The CDR3 is made up of 12 amino acids. V was pared by 4 bases and J by 3 bases, with 8 bases between. CDR1 SGHRS and CDR2 YFSETQ come from the germline V gene.

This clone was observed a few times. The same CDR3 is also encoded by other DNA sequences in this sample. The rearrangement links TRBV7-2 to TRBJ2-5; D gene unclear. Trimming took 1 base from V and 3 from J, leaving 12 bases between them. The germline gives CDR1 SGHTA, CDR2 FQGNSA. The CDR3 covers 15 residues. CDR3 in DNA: TGTGCCAGCAGCTTAGTTGGCAGGACCGAAGAGACCCAGTACTTC. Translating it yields CASSLVGRTEETQYF.

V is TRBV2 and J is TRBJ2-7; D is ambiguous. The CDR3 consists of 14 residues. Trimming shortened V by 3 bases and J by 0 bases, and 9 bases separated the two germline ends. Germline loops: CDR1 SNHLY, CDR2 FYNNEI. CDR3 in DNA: TGTGCCAGCAGTGACCAGGTGGACTCCTACGAGCAGTACTTC. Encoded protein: CASSDQVDSYEQYF.

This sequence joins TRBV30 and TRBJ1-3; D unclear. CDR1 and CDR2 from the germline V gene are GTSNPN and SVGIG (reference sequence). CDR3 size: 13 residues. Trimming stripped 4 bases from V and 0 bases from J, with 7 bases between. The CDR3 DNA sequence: TGTGCCTGGAATCTCCACTCTGGAAACACCATATATTTT. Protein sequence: CAWNLHSGNTIYF.

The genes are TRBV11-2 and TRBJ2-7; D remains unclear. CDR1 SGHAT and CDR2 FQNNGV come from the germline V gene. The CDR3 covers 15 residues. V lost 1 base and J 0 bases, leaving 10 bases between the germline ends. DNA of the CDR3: TGTGCCAGCAGCTTAGTCGGGCAGAGCTCCTACGAGCAGTACTTC. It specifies CASSLVGQSSYEQYF.